Each of the 16 T cell receptor beta chains below was sequenced from the same sample in a study of blood T cell repertoires in COVID-19. Clones were read by immunoSEQ multiplex PCR, and TCRdb kept only the in-frame ones, dropping some. The table includes fewer than 200,000 clones, 87% detected once. The sequenced sample consisted of peripheral blood. These TCRs come from a woman in her 70s with COVID-19, enrolled during active disease.

J is TRBJ2-5 and V is TRBV29-1; 7 bases are a match to TRBD2. Trimming at V came to 6 bases and at J to 3 bases, leaving 10 bases not matched to a gene. The CDR3 covers 14 residues. Germline V CDR1 and CDR2: SQVTM, ANQGSEA. DNA for the CDR3: TGCAGCGTCGATATGCTAGCGGCAAAAGAGACCCAGTACTTC. Its protein is CSVDMLAAKETQYF.

V usage is TRBV2 and J usage is TRBJ2-5, with TRBD2 matching 7 bases. The V gene's germline CDR1 is SNHLY and CDR2 FYNNEI. There are 13 residues in the CDR3. V was clipped by 2 bases and J by 7 bases; unmatched bases: 4. CDR3 coding DNA: TGTGCCAGCAGTGAATCGGGCGGGGGGACCCAGTACTTC. It specifies CASSESGGGTQYF.

The CDR3 nucleotides are TGCGCCAGCAGCCCCCGGGTCAACACCGGGGAGCTGTTTTTT. Translating it yields CASSPRVNTGELFF. J is TRBJ2-2 and V is TRBV4-1, with D unresolved. Trimming shortened V by 4 bases and J by 2 bases, and 8 bases separated the two germline ends. The CDR3 loop spans 14 amino acids. The germline V gene has CDR1 MGHRA and CDR2 YSYEKL.

The chain has TRBV5-5 and TRBJ1-2; D possibly corresponds to TRBD1 (6 bases). Germline CDR1 and CDR2: SGHKS and YYEKEE (reference sequence). CDR3 length: 14 amino acids. Trimming took 3 bases from V and 7 from J, leaving 16 bases between them. The CDR3 DNA reads TGTGCCAGCAGCTCCATCGGAAGGGGGGGTGGCTACACCTTC. Residues: CASSSIGRGGGYTF.

V and J are TRBV2 and TRBJ2-5, with 8 positions matching TRBD1. Losses at the gene ends were 8 bases for V and 3 bases for J; bases not matched to a gene: 8. The length of the CDR3 is 14 residues. From germline, CDR1 is SNHLY and CDR2 FYNNEI. The CDR3 sequence is CASQIRTGKETQYF. As DNA, the CDR3 is TGTGCCAGCCAAATTAGGACAGGGAAAGAGACCCAGTACTTC.

The V call is TRBV19, the J call TRBJ2-3; TRBD1 matches at 7 bases. CDR1 and CDR2 (germline): LNHDA, SQIVND (reference sequence). CDR3 length: 14 amino acids. V shed 5 bases and J 4 bases; nucleotides not matched to a gene: 6. The chain's CDR3 is CASSEGGVADTQYF. CDR3 DNA sequence: TGTGCCAGTAGTGAAGGGGGCGTTGCAGATACGCAGTATTTT.

CDR3 nucleotides: TGCGCCAGCAGCTTCGGTTTGAACACTGAAGCTTTCTTT. It is translated as CASSFGLNTEAFF. V and J are TRBV5-1 and TRBJ1-1; the D is unclear. The V gene's germline CDR1 is SGHRS and CDR2 YFSETQ. V lost 2 bases, J lost 0 bases, and 5 bases lay in between. The CDR3 extends over 13 amino acids.

The J gene is TRBJ2-1, the V gene TRBV7-5; TRBD1, the table's D call, was not compared with the DNA. TRBV7-5 is a listed pseudogene. CDR3 length equals 15 residues. The CDR3 sequence: CARMIPGQNYNEQFF. CDR3 sequence (DNA): TGTGCCAGAATGATACCGGGACAGAATTACAATGAGCAGTTCTTC.

This sequence joins TRBV28 and TRBJ1-5; D might be TRBD1 (6 bases). CDR3 length: 12 residues. The V end lost 9 bases, the J end lost 3 bases, and 9 bases lay between the germline ends. The germline V gene has CDR1 MDHEN and CDR2 SYDVKM. DNA for the CDR3: TGTGCCAGTCAGGGGTTCAATCAGCCCCAGCATTTT. Its protein product is CASQGFNQPQHF.

This chain connects TRBV11-2 to TRBJ1-5; no definite D call. This CDR3 is built from 13 residues. Germline CDR1 and CDR2: SGHAT and FQNNGV. V lost 0 bases, J lost 6 bases, and 6 bases lay in between. For the CDR3, the DNA is TGTGCCAGCAGCTTAGACCGTAGTCAGCCCCAGCATTTT. It yields the protein CASSLDRSQPQHF.

Points on this clone: Other DNA sequences of this sample code for an identical CDR3. V gene TRBV28 combines with J gene TRBJ2-7; 9 positions agree with TRBD1. Unmatched junction bases numbered 6, after V lost 5 bases and J lost 4 bases. The CDR3 extends over 14 amino acids. Germline V gene lookup returns CDR1 MDHEN and CDR2 SYDVKM. In DNA form, the CDR3 reads TGTGCCAGCAGTCCCGGGACAGGGTCGTACGAGCAGTACTTC. This codes for CASSPGTGSYEQYF.

The rearrangement uses TRBV6-5 and TRBJ2-3, with 7 bases matching TRBD1. The CDR3 sequence is 14 residues long. Germline V lookup: CDR1 MNHEY, CDR2 SVGAGI. Trimming removed 5 bases from V and 6 bases from J; junction bases left unmatched: 8. The CDR3 region has the DNA TGTGCCAGCAGTAGAACAGGGGAAAGGGATACGCAGTATTTT. Residues: CASSRTGERDTQYF.

The rearrangement joins TRBV15 to TRBJ2-6; D gene ambiguous. This CDR3 region has 15 residues. Looked up from germline, CDR1 is LNHNV and CDR2 is YYDKDF (reference sequence). V was shortened by 5 bases and J by 2 bases, with 10 bases between the two germline ends. CDR3 sequence (DNA): TGTGCCACCAGCCCTCAGGAACCTGGGGCCAACGTCCTGACTTTC. Amino acid sequence: CATSPQEPGANVLTF.

The chain joins TRBV2 to TRBJ1-1, with D uncertain. Germline V lookup: CDR1 SNHLY, CDR2 FYNNEI. Trimming pared 5 bases from V and 1 base from J, leaving 14 bases between. The CDR3 covers 15 residues. CDR3 DNA sequence: TGTGCCAGCAGTTCCCGGGAGCCTGGGAACACTGAAGCTTTCTTT. It translates to CASSSREPGNTEAFF.

CDR3 amino acids: CASSQGLGQETQYF. CDR3 in DNA: TGCGCCAGCAGCCAAGGACTGGGCCAAGAGACCCAGTACTTC. The V and J genes are TRBV5-1 and TRBJ2-5; perhaps TRBD2 as D (5 bases). Trimming stripped 4 bases from V and 1 base from J, with 11 bases between. This CDR3 spans 14 amino acids. Germline V gene data show CDR1 as SGHRS and CDR2 as YFSETQ.

For this clone: Sequence at one end of the junction differs from germline and may be a read error. The rearrangement links TRBV4-1 to TRBJ1-2, with 8 bases lining up with TRBD1. Germline V CDR1 and CDR2: MGHRA, YSYEKL. The CDR3 length is 15 residues. CDR3 coding DNA: TGCGCCAGCAGCAAAGAGACAGGGGACAACTATGGCTACACCTTC. Encoded protein: CASSKETGDNYGYTF.